This T cell receptor (beta chain) was retrieved from a study of blood T cell repertoires in COVID-19. Across the study: COVID-19 samples, acute and convalescent, were from the United States, Italy and Spain. From T cells, B-cell-depleted T cells, or PBMCs came the material, which was cDNA or gDNA.

As handled by the study authors: Nucleated cell number was recorded as an estimate derived from reference gene primer amplification. Some clones are missing from TCRdb's copy, which holds only in-frame ones; the method was immunoSEQ multiplex PCR. The V and J calls and the clone size are those of that table, but D and trimming were determined from the DNA. There are 30,000 to 40,000 clones in the sample; around 90% occur only once, and under 30% lies in the top ten. Per the germline V gene, CDR1 is MNHEY and CDR2 is SVGAGI. Trimming took off 6 bases at V and 4 bases at J, with 7 bases between the two ends. The CDR3 has 13 residues.

Sequencing was carried out using peripheral blood. This clonotype was obtained from a man aged 60 to 69 with active or convalescent COVID-19. The rearrangement joins TRBV6-5 to TRBJ2-6, with D unclear. The CDR3 is CASRGSGANVLTF. The CDR3 bases are TGTGCCAGCAGGGGTAGCGGGGCCAACGTCCTGACTTTC.